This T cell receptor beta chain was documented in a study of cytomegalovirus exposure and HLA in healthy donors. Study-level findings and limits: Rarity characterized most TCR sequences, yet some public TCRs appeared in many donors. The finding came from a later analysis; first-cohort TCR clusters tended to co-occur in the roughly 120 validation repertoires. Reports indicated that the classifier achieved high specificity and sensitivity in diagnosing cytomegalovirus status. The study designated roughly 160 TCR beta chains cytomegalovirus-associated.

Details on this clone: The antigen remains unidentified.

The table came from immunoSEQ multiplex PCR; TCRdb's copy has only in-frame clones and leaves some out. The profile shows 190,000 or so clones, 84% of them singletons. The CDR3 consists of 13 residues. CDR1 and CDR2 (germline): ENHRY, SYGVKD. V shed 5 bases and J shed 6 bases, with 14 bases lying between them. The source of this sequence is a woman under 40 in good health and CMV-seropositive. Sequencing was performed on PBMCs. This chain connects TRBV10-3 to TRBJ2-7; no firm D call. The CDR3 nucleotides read TGTGCCATCAGTCCCCTGGAGATCTCCGAGCAGTACTTC. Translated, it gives CAISPLEISEQYF.